The TCR beta chain under discussion was sequenced for a study of PD-1 and CTLA-4 blockade in melanoma. Clones were sequenced by immunoSEQ multiplex PCR, and TCRdb holds only the in-frame ones, with some missing. The sample lists approximately 33,000 clones; more than 85% were seen once. The CDR3 is 12 residues long. With 5 bases removed from V and 5 bases from J, the gap between germline ends came to 6 bases. Germline V gene data show CDR1 as MNHEY and CDR2 as SMNVEV (reference sequence). This clone was recorded only once. The rearrangement joins TRBV27 to TRBJ2-2; D uncertain. The receptor was derived from a human donor with melanoma. Sequenced material: CD8+ T cells from peripheral blood, taken from a patient given anti-PD-1 treatment. The CDR3 DNA reads TGTGCCAGCAGTATACTAACCGGGGAGCTGTTTTTT. Translating it yields CASSILTGELFF.